Following are 27 T cell receptor beta chains from one sample sequenced in a study of early T cells in non-severe SARS-CoV-2 infection. TCRdb fed the 5' RACE reads into MiXCR, producing one record per CDR3 protein. Among some 80,000 distinct CDR3 sequences listed, 12% were seen once. The source was whole blood, collected at baseline. These receptors were obtained from an adult who was a healthcare worker with PCR-confirmed SARS-CoV-2 infection or an uninfected control (not recorded which). The donor label of this sample is uncertain.

The gene calls are TRBV18 and TRBJ1-5; a possible D gene is TRBD1 (5 bases). CDR1 and CDR2 from the germline V gene are KGHSH and LQKENI. Between the trimmed V and J ends, which lost 3 bases and 7 bases, there was a span of 10 bases. This CDR3 is 13 amino acids long. CDR3 nucleotides: TGTGCCAGCTCACCGAGCAGGGACCAGCCCCAGCATTTT. Translation gives CASSPSRDQPQHF.

The chain uses TRBV6-1 and TRBJ1-2; the D gene is possibly TRBD1 (5 bases). The CDR3 has 13 residues. V dropped 7 bases and J dropped 3 bases, with 12 bases sitting between them. Germline V gene sequence: CDR1 MNHNS, CDR2 SASEGT. The CDR3 loop is CASTPGIYYGYTF. The CDR3 DNA reads TGTGCCAGCACTCCAGGGATTTACTATGGCTACACCTTC.

This clonotype showed up just a few times. The chain recombines TRBV4-2 with TRBJ2-7; 8 bases are a match to TRBD2. This CDR3 spans 16 amino acids. Germline CDR1 and CDR2: LGHNA and YNFKEQ. V was clipped by 0 bases and J by 3 bases; unmatched bases: 7. DNA for the CDR3: TGTGCCAGCAGCCAAGATTTGACGGGAGGGATCTACGAGCAGTACTTC. Translating gives CASSQDLTGGIYEQYF.

This chain joins TRBV7-8 and TRBJ1-1; TRBD1 is a possible D gene (5 bases). This CDR3 spans 17 amino acids. V shed 2 bases and J shed 4 bases, with 20 bases lying between them. Germline V gene sequence: CDR1 SGHVS, CDR2 FQNEAQ. DNA for the CDR3: TGTGCCAGCAGCTTACGGTCTCTGCAGGGTGGTATCACTGAAGCTTTCTTT. Translated, it gives CASSLRSLQGGITEAFF.

The chain carries TRBV5-1 and TRBJ2-5, with D unresolved. CDR3 length: 12 residues. Germline V gene sequence: CDR1 SGHRS, CDR2 YFSETQ. V lost 4 bases to trimming and J lost 5 bases, with 9 bases between them. The CDR3 is CASSQFRETQYF. The DNA for the CDR3 is TGCGCCAGCAGCCAGTTCCGTGAGACCCAGTACTTC. Full variable domain (outside the CDR3, taken from reference TRBV5-1 and TRBJ2-5): KAGVTQTPRYLIKTRGQQVTLSCSPISGHRSVSWYQQTPGQGLQFLFEYFSETQRNKGNFPGRFSGRQFSNSRSEMNVSTLELGDSALYLCASSQFRETQYFGPGTRLLVL.

This clonotype has just a few counts. The CDR3 bases are TGTGCCACCAGCAGAGGGAAAGCGGGAGGGAGGAATGAGCAGTTCTTC. It specifies CATSRGKAGGRNEQFF. The chain uses TRBV15 and TRBJ2-1; 10 bases map to TRBD2. Trimming cost V 1 base and J 7 bases; bases outside gene matches: 7. The CDR3 totals 16 residues. The germline V gene has CDR1 LNHNV and CDR2 YYDKDF (reference sequence).

Only a few counts were recorded for this clonotype. The chain links TRBV2 to TRBJ2-7; tentative D call: TRBD2 (6 bases). This CDR3 has 16 residues. V was trimmed by 6 bases and J by 1 base, leaving 19 bases between them. Per the germline V gene, CDR1 is SNHLY and CDR2 is FYNNEI. In DNA form, the CDR3 reads TGTGCCAGCAGCCCCTCCGGGAGAAGCTCGTCCTACGAGCAGTACTTC. Its protein is CASSPSGRSSSYEQYF.

This clonotype has only one observation. The chain couples TRBV6-5 to TRBJ1-1, with 10 positions matching TRBD1. Germline V gene data show CDR1 as MNHEY and CDR2 as SVGAGI. J gave up 6 bases and V 5 bases, and 9 bases lay outside the gene matches. The CDR3 extends over 15 amino acids. CDR3 loop: CASSRLTGGSPEAFF. CDR3 coding DNA: TGTGCCAGCAGTCGTCTGACAGGGGGCTCTCCTGAAGCTTTCTTT.

This clonotype was detected a few times. This chain links TRBV7-9 with TRBJ2-2; D is undetermined. CDR1 is SEHNR, CDR2 FQNEAQ, per germline (reference sequence). CDR3 size: 14 residues. V was trimmed by 3 bases and J by 5 bases, leaving 10 bases between them. The CDR3 sequence: CASSLGRATGELFF. DNA for the CDR3: TGTGCCAGCAGCTTGGGCCGCGCTACCGGGGAGCTGTTTTTT.

The chain couples TRBV12-3 or TRBV12-4 to TRBJ2-1, with D perhaps matching TRBD1 (6 bases). The CDR3 runs 18 residues. V dropped 7 bases and J dropped 2 bases, with 24 bases sitting between them. CDR3 in amino acids: CASKGGGLLGGAYNEQFF. CDR3 DNA: TGTGCCAGCAAAGGGGGTGGACTCCTTGGGGGCGCCTACAATGAGCAGTTCTTC.

The table lists this clonotype with many counts. The V gene is TRBV28, the J gene TRBJ2-5; 7 bases match TRBD1. Germline V lookup: CDR1 MDHEN, CDR2 SYDVKM. V lost 6 bases and J lost 0; bases outside the gene matches: 4. This CDR3 is 14 amino acids long. CDR3 loop: CASREQGYQETQYF. The CDR3 coding sequence is TGTGCCAGCAGGGAACAGGGGTACCAAGAGACCCAGTACTTC.

This chain uses TRBV15 with TRBJ2-7; weak D call: TRBD1 (6 bases). The V end lost 5 bases, the J end lost 4 bases, and 18 bases lay between the germline ends. Germline CDR1 LNHNV, CDR2 YYDKDF (reference sequence). CDR3 length: 15 amino acids. The CDR3 DNA is TGTGCCACCAGCGGCCCCGGGACAAGGGATTACGAGCAGTACTTC. Its translation is CATSGPGTRDYEQYF.

The chain has TRBV5-6 and TRBJ2-2; 8 bases are a match to TRBD2. CDR3 size: 15 residues. Germline V gives CDR1 SGHDT, CDR2 YYEEEE. V lost 7 bases, J lost 4 bases, and 9 bases stayed unmatched. CDR3 in amino acids: CASYTGGKGTGELFF. Here the CDR3 DNA reads TGTGCCAGCTACACGGGGGGGAAAGGCACCGGGGAGCTGTTTTTT.

The J gene is TRBJ2-7, the V gene TRBV27; the match to TRBD1 covers 9 bases. Looked up from germline, CDR1 is MNHEY and CDR2 is SMNVEV (reference sequence). The CDR3 spans 14 residues. J was trimmed by 1 base and V by 7 bases; bases with no gene match: 5. The CDR3: CASNKQGASYEQYF. The DNA for the CDR3 is TGTGCCAGCAATAAACAGGGGGCATCCTACGAGCAGTACTTC.

This clonotype was counted between two and nine times. The gene calls are TRBV19 and TRBJ2-1, with a possible D match to TRBD2 (6 bases). CDR3 length: 12 residues. V was cut by 11 bases and J by 5 bases, with 13 bases left in between. Germline lookup yields CDR1 LNHDA and CDR2 SQIVND (reference sequence). The DNA of the CDR3 is TGTGCCTCGACGGGAGCGCACAATGAGCAGTTCTTC. Translation: CASTGAHNEQFF. Full variable domain (outside the CDR3, taken from reference TRBV19 and TRBJ2-1): DGGITQSPKYLFRKEGQNVTLSCEQNLNHDAMYWYRQDPGQGLRLIYYSQIVNDFQKGDIAEGYSVSREKKESFPLTVTSAQKNPTAFYLCASTGAHNEQFFGPGTRLTVL.

Only a few counts were recorded for this clonotype. The gene calls are TRBV5-1 and TRBJ2-7, with TRBD2 matching over 12 bases. This CDR3 has 17 residues. Germline trimming cut 0 bases from V and 3 bases from J; bases unmatched to any gene: 7. CDR1 and CDR2 from the germline V gene are SGHRS and YFSETQ. CDR3 sequence: CASSLAASGGANYEQYF. The CDR3 nucleotides are TGCGCCAGCAGCTTGGCCGCTAGCGGGGGGGCAAACTACGAGCAGTACTTC.

This clonotype has at least ten counts. The rearrangement links TRBV19 to TRBJ2-7, with 7 bases lining up with TRBD2. Looked up from germline, CDR1 is LNHDA and CDR2 is SQIVND (reference sequence). V dropped 6 bases and J dropped 2; count of bases not matched to a gene: 4. The CDR3 consists of 13 residues. CDR3 protein: CASSTGRTYEQYF. The CDR3 nucleotides read TGTGCCAGTAGCACCGGGAGGACCTACGAGCAGTACTTC.

This clonotype occurred a few times. The chain recombines TRBV7-2 with TRBJ2-7; TRBD1 agrees at 10 bases. This CDR3 is 13 amino acids long. V dropped 5 bases and J dropped 5; count of bases not matched to a gene: 3. Germline values: CDR1 SGHTA, CDR2 FQGNSA. CDR3 protein: CASSRDRGNEQYF. The CDR3 nucleotides are TGTGCCAGCAGCCGGGACAGGGGCAACGAGCAGTACTTC.

The genes are TRBV7-6 and TRBJ2-2, with 13 bases identical to TRBD2. Germline loops: CDR1 SGHVS, CDR2 FNYEAQ. The V segment lost 5 bases and the J segment 7 bases; nucleotides outside the gene matches: 19. This CDR3 is built from 20 residues. In DNA, the CDR3 is TGTGCCAGCAGCCTAACCGAAAGAGGACTAGCGGGAGCCCGAGGCGGGGAGCTGTTTTTT. Residues: CASSLTERGLAGARGGELFF.

At least ten counts were recorded for this clonotype. This rearrangement joins TRBV7-2 to TRBJ1-3, with TRBD1 matching over 10 bases. CDR1 is SGHTA, CDR2 FQGNSA, per germline. V lost 4 bases, J lost 9 bases, and 6 bases stayed unmatched. The CDR3 totals 14 residues. CDR3 nucleotide sequence: TGTGCCAGCAGCTCACCGGACAGGGGGTCCACCATATATTTT. It encodes CASSSPDRGSTIYF. The full variable domain, rest sourced from reference TRBV7-2 and TRBJ1-3, is GAGVSQSPSNKVTEKGKDVELRCDPISGHTALYWYRQSLGQGLEFLIYFQGNSAPDKSGLPSDRFSAERTGGSVSTLTIQRTQQEDSAVYLCASSSPDRGSTIYFGEGSWLTVV.

At least ten counts were recorded for this clonotype. CDR3 DNA sequence: TGCGCCAGCAGCCAAGCCCGGAACATTCAGTACTTC. Translated: CASSQARNIQYF. The chain employs TRBV4-3 and TRBJ2-4; D ambiguous. Trimming shortened V by 1 base and J by 7 bases, and 5 bases separated the two germline ends. The CDR3 totals 12 residues. In germline, CDR1 is LGHNA, CDR2 YSLEER.

This clonotype was seen a handful of times. V is TRBV10-3 and J is TRBJ2-2; 7 nucleotides agree with TRBD2. The length of the CDR3 is 17 residues. Germline CDR1 is ENHRY and CDR2 is SYGVKD. J lost 1 base, V lost 2 bases, and 7 bases had no gene match. Written as DNA, the CDR3 is TGTGCCATCAGTGAGCCGGGACTACCCAGGAACACCGGGGAGCTGTTTTTT. Translating gives CAISEPGLPRNTGELFF.

J is TRBJ1-3 and V is TRBV3-1, with D possibly TRBD1 on 5 matching bases. The CDR3 length is 11 residues. V lost 5 bases, J lost 7 bases, and 6 bases lay in between. Germline values: CDR1 LGHDT, CDR2 YNNKEL (reference sequence). This CDR3 reads CASSGGNTIYF. DNA of the CDR3: TGTGCCAGCAGCGGGGGGAACACCATATATTTT.

This clonotype was observed at least ten times. The V and J genes are TRBV20-1 and TRBJ2-3, with TRBD2 matching over 10 bases. This CDR3 comprises 16 residues. Germline CDR1 and CDR2: DFQATT and SNEGSKA (reference sequence). After removal of 1 base from V and 2 bases from J, the junction contained 6 bases not matched to a gene. The CDR3 coding sequence is TGCAGTGCTAGAGTCCCAGCGGGAGGGGTCACAGATACGCAGTATTTT. This gives the protein CSARVPAGGVTDTQYF.

This clonotype was detected only a few times. The CDR3 protein is CASSSRGYTF. The CDR3 DNA reads as TGTGCCAGCAGTTCTCGCGGCTACACCTTC. V gene TRBV6-2 or TRBV6-3 combines with J gene TRBJ1-2; D not resolved. The germline gives CDR1 MNHEY, CDR2 SVGEGT. The V gene lost 4 bases and the J gene lost 8 bases, with 5 bases spanning the gap. The CDR3 has 10 amino acids.

The chain joins TRBV5-1 to TRBJ2-1; 7 nucleotides align to TRBD2. The CDR3 is made up of 15 amino acids. The germline V gene encodes CDR1 SGHRS and CDR2 YFSETQ. V gave up 7 bases and J gave up 3 bases; unmatched junction bases: 10. The CDR3 DNA is TGCGCCAGCGGCGGATCGGGCGGGGGCTACAATGAGCAGTTCTTC. Amino acids: CASGGSGGGYNEQFF.

This clonotype has at least ten counts. This chain links TRBV10-3 with TRBJ1-2, with D hard to call. Germline V gene lookup returns CDR1 ENHRY and CDR2 SYGVKD. Trimming took off 3 bases at V and 8 bases at J, with 10 bases between the two ends. The CDR3 contains 12 residues. CDR3 sequence: CAISDGERGYTF. The CDR3 DNA reads TGTGCCATCAGTGACGGGGAGAGGGGCTACACCTTC.